The next 7 T cell receptor beta chains were all read from a single sample in a study of blood T cell repertoires in COVID-19. TCRdb's table, derived via immunoSEQ multiplex PCR, lists solely in-frame clones and lacks some. The table records some 120,000 clones, roughly 86% of them present only once. The sequenced material came from peripheral blood. These receptors originate from a woman between 45 and 65 years old who had recovered from COVID-19.

This clone has just one count. The rearrangement joins TRBV5-4 to TRBJ2-7, with 7 bases fitting TRBD1. With 4 bases clipped from V and 2 bases from J, the junction kept 3 bases outside the gene matches. CDR1 is SGHNT, CDR2 YYREEE, per germline (reference sequence). The CDR3 is 13 amino acids. CDR3 DNA sequence: TGTGCCAGCAGCATTCAGGGGGCCTACGAGCAGTACTTC. This encodes CASSIQGAYEQYF.

CDR3 in amino acids: CASSRSDRDNSPLHF. Written as DNA, the CDR3 is TGTGCCAGCAGCCGCTCAGACAGGGACAATTCACCCCTCCACTTT. The V call is TRBV3-1 (or the pseudogene TRBV3-2), the J call TRBJ1-6, with 7 bases that match TRBD1. The CDR3 runs to 15 residues. V lost 4 bases to trimming and J lost 7 bases; unmatched junction nucleotides: 7. Per the germline V gene, CDR1 is LGHDT and CDR2 is YNNKEL (reference sequence).

The chain carries TRBV28 and TRBJ2-1; 14 bases map to TRBD2. This CDR3 is 18 amino acids long. V trimming: 6 bases; J trimming: 7 bases; junction bases outside the gene matches: 14. Germline V CDR1 and CDR2: MDHEN, SYDVKM. CDR3 coding DNA: TGTGCCAGCAGCTCCGGGACTAGCGGGGGAGGGCTGGGAAATGAGCAGTTCTTC. Encoded protein: CASSSGTSGGGLGNEQFF.

The chain joins TRBV2 to TRBJ1-6; D gene unclear. Trimming cost V 1 base and J 2 bases, with 9 bases left between them. CDR3 length: 16 residues. Germline V gene sequence: CDR1 SNHLY, CDR2 FYNNEI. The CDR3 DNA is TGTGCCAGCAGTGAAGTCGGGTTCGCCTATAATTCACCCCTCCACTTT. Translated, it gives CASSEVGFAYNSPLHF.

This sequence joins TRBV7-8 and TRBJ2-7, with 10 bases matching TRBD2. The CDR3 sequence is 15 residues long. Germline CDR1 is SGHVS and CDR2 is FQNEAQ. The junction had 9 bases not matched to a gene; V was cut back by 0 bases and J by 10 bases. CDR3 sequence reads: CASSLAGKASGSQYF. CDR3 DNA sequence: TGTGCCAGCAGCTTAGCCGGCAAGGCTAGCGGGAGTCAGTACTTC. Variable domain in full (rest from reference TRBV7-8 and TRBJ2-7): GAGVSQSPRYKVAKRGQDVALRCDPISGHVSLFWYQQALGQGPEFLTYFQNEAQLDKSGLPSDRFFAERPEGSVSTLKIQRTQQEDSAVYLCASSLAGKASGSQYFGPGTRLTVT.

This chain links TRBV19 with TRBJ2-7, with TRBD1 matching 9 bases. With V trimmed by 1 base and J by 2 bases, 0 bases remained unmatched. The germline V gene has CDR1 LNHDA and CDR2 SQIVND (reference sequence). The CDR3 is 14 residues long. The chain's CDR3 is CASSIGQGAYEQYF. The CDR3, as DNA: TGTGCCAGTAGTATAGGACAGGGGGCCTACGAGCAGTACTTC.

The count of this clone is one. V gene TRBV15 combines with J gene TRBJ2-3; D is ambiguous. The V gene's germline CDR1 is LNHNV and CDR2 YYDKDF (reference sequence). The CDR3 runs 16 residues. Deletions cut 1 base from V and 0 bases from J, with 11 bases between. The CDR3 protein is CATSRGLASSTDTQYF. The CDR3 bases are TGTGCCACCAGCAGAGGCCTGGCCTCTAGCACAGATACGCAGTATTTT.